These 13 T cell receptor beta chains were sequenced from one sample in a study of beta chain features in type 1 diabetes. Sequenced material consisted of expressed TCRB transcripts (all of the isolated RNA was reverse transcribed). Generated by immunoSEQ multiplex PCR, the TCRdb table keeps only in-frame clones and is missing some. The sample carries 300,000 to 400,000 clones, 10% to 15% recorded once. The sequencing sample was made of naive CD4+ T cells from blood. These receptors were obtained from a man between 18 and 29 years old in good health.

CDR3 region: CASSPRLAGYYNEQFF. As DNA, the CDR3 is TGTGCCAGCAGTCCCCGACTAGCGGGCTACTACAATGAGCAGTTCTTC. The chain combines TRBV27 with TRBJ2-1, with 10 bases that match TRBD2. J gave up 3 bases and V 5 bases, and 7 bases lay outside the gene matches. This CDR3 comprises 16 residues. The germline V gene has CDR1 MNHEY and CDR2 SMNVEV (reference sequence).

The chain joins TRBV4-2 to TRBJ1-2; 7 bases agree with TRBD1. This CDR3 comprises 15 residues. Unmatched junction bases numbered 3, after V lost 1 base and J lost 1 base. The germline V gene has CDR1 LGHNA and CDR2 YNFKEQ. For the CDR3, the DNA is TGTGCCAGCAGCCAAGCGGGACAGCTTAACTATGGCTACACCTTC. Amino acid sequence: CASSQAGQLNYGYTF.

The chain has TRBV5-1 and TRBJ2-7; D uncertain. Germline V gene data show CDR1 as SGHRS and CDR2 as YFSETQ. CDR3 length equals 13 residues. V lost 2 bases and J 4 bases, leaving 10 bases between the germline ends. The CDR3 DNA reads TGCGCCAGCAGCTTACAGATAGAGTACGAGCAGTACTTC. This gives the protein CASSLQIEYEQYF.

The V and J genes are TRBV4-2 and TRBJ2-6; 10 bases match TRBD2. The length of the CDR3 is 20 residues. Germline CDR1 LGHNA, CDR2 YNFKEQ. V lost 2 bases and J lost 1; bases outside the gene matches: 11. CDR3 region: CASSQTVSSGSLSGANVLTF. CDR3 in DNA: TGTGCCAGCAGCCAAACGGTTTCTAGCGGGAGTCTTTCTGGGGCCAACGTCCTGACTTTC.

This clone was picked up a small number of times. The rearrangement links TRBV7-9 to TRBJ2-7; 9 bases match TRBD2. Germline CDR1 reads SEHNR; CDR2 reads FQNEAQ (reference sequence). This CDR3 has 14 amino acids. Trimming at V came to 5 bases and at J to 6 bases, leaving 8 bases not matched to a gene. The CDR3 coding sequence is TGTGCCAGCAGCGTACCGGGACTAGCTGTCGAGCAGTACTTC. Translated: CASSVPGLAVEQYF.

The chain employs TRBV18 and TRBJ2-1, with D possibly TRBD2 on 6 matching bases. The CDR3 is made up of 17 amino acids. The germline V gene encodes CDR1 KGHSH and CDR2 LQKENI. Between the trimmed V and J ends, which lost 2 bases and 8 bases, there was a span of 22 bases. CDR3 DNA: TGTGCCAGCTCACCATATGTTTTAGGAGGGCCTAGCGATGAGCAGTTCTTC. This codes for CASSPYVLGGPSDEQFF.

This clone has a single count. This chain connects TRBV28 to TRBJ2-7, with 10 bases identical to TRBD1. The J segment lost 6 bases and the V segment lost 2 bases, leaving 7 bases of the junction unmatched. CDR1 and CDR2 from the germline V gene are MDHEN and SYDVKM. This CDR3 has 15 amino acids. In DNA, the CDR3 is TGTGCCAGCAGTTTAGGGGGACAGGGGTTCTCCGAGCAGTACTTC. Translated, it gives CASSLGGQGFSEQYF.

In its sample, this clone was seen once. Other nucleotide sequences in the sample specify the same CDR3. V is TRBV9 and J is TRBJ2-5; D perhaps matches TRBD2 (5 bases). Germline V gene lookup returns CDR1 SGDLS and CDR2 YYNGEE. Trimming pared 0 bases from V and 5 bases from J, leaving 11 bases between. The CDR3 consists of 14 residues. CDR3 sequence: CASSVGLAGETQYF. CDR3 nucleotides: TGTGCCAGCAGCGTAGGCCTAGCTGGGGAGACCCAGTACTTC.

This clone was found a few times. This chain uses TRBV6-6 with TRBJ1-2, with a possible D match to TRBD1 (5 bases). Germline CDR1 is MNHNY and CDR2 is SVGAGI (reference sequence). This CDR3 contains 13 residues. The ends were cut back, 4 bases at V and 1 base at J, with 7 bases in the middle. In nucleotides, the CDR3 is TGTGCCAGCAGTTGGGGCGGTAACTATGGCTACACCTTC. Its protein product is CASSWGGNYGYTF.

The chain carries TRBV11-2 and TRBJ2-1, with 11 bases that match TRBD2. V shed 2 bases and J 5 bases; nucleotides not matched to a gene: 5. CDR3 length: 16 amino acids. Germline assignment: CDR1 SGHAT and CDR2 FQNNGV. As DNA, the CDR3 is TGTGCCAGCAGCTTACCCCTAGCGGGGGGCAACAATGAGCAGTTCTTC. Translating it yields CASSLPLAGGNNEQFF. Based on the CDR3 plus reference TRBV11-2 and TRBJ2-1, the full variable domain is EAGVAQSPRYKIIEKRQSVAFWCNPISGHATLYWYQQILGQGPKLLIQFQNNGVVDDSQLPKDRFSAERLKGVDSTLKIQPAKLEDSAVYLCASSLPLAGGNNEQFFGPGTRLTVL.

This chain uses TRBV28 with TRBJ2-7, with D perhaps matching TRBD1 (7 bases). From germline, CDR1 is MDHEN and CDR2 SYDVKM. CDR3 length equals 13 residues. Trimming took off 6 bases at V and 2 bases at J, with 11 bases between the two ends. The CDR3 reads CASRRGTAYEQYF. In DNA form, the CDR3 reads TGTGCCAGCAGACGCGGGACAGCCTACGAGCAGTACTTC. Full variable domain (remainder filled in from reference TRBV28 and TRBJ2-7): DVKVTQSSRYLVKRTGEKVFLECVQDMDHENMFWYRQDPGLGLRLIYFSYDVKMKEKGDIPEGYSVSREKKERFSLILESASTNQTSMYLCASRRGTAYEQYFGPGTRLTVT.

The J gene is TRBJ2-4, the V gene TRBV7-2; D possibly corresponds to TRBD1 (7 bases). V dropped 7 bases and J dropped 4 bases, with 14 bases sitting between them. CDR1 SGHTA and CDR2 FQGNSA come from the germline V gene. The CDR3 loop spans 14 amino acids. CDR3 sequence: CASTAEGQKNIQYF. CDR3 nucleotide sequence: TGTGCCAGCACCGCGGAGGGACAGAAAAACATTCAGTACTTC.

This chain uses TRBV4-3 with TRBJ2-1; 8 bases are shared with TRBD2. The junction had 2 bases not matched to a gene; V was cut back by 4 bases and J by 3 bases. Germline-derived CDR1 and CDR2 are LGHNA and YSLEER. This CDR3 is 14 amino acids long. Here the CDR3 DNA reads TGCGCCAGCAGCCTTAGCGGGAACTACAATGAGCAGTTCTTC. It yields the protein CASSLSGNYNEQFF.